This entry concerns a single TCR beta chain. TCRdb keeps only in-frame clones here, not all; method: immunoSEQ multiplex PCR. The repertoire holds about 400,000 clones, with roughly 89% as singletons. The sample originates from a study of blood T cell repertoires in COVID-19. Cohorts were assigned according to the clinical history that participants reported. CDR3 length: 17 amino acids. With 1 base clipped from V and 0 bases from J, the junction kept 10 bases outside the gene matches. Germline V gene lookup returns CDR1 SGHRS and CDR2 YFSETQ. The source of this sequence is a woman aged 25 to 39 who had recovered from COVID-19. The chain is built from TRBV5-1 and TRBJ2-7; 7 nucleotides line up with TRBD1. The sequenced sample consisted of PBMCs or T cells enriched from blood (not recorded which). This chain's CDR3 is CASSLSLTGINSYEQYF. In DNA form, the CDR3 reads TGCGCCAGCAGCTTGTCCCTGACAGGGATAAACTCCTACGAGCAGTACTTC.